A few counts support the clone carrying this TCR beta chain. The antigen remains unidentified. The data belong to a study of T cell responses to AZD1222 COVID-19 vaccine. TCRdb's table, derived via immunoSEQ multiplex PCR, lists solely in-frame clones and lacks some. Among just over 150,000 clones listed, around 87% were seen once. Findings and limits, study-wide: After the peak T cell response, and only then, were repertoires sampled. At baseline, just a handful of AZD1222 recipients tested seropositive.

Between the trimmed V and J ends, which lost 4 bases and 0 bases, there was a span of 18 bases. This CDR3 is 17 amino acids long. From germline, CDR1 is LGHNA and CDR2 YNFKEQ. Here the sequenced sample was peripheral blood, taken 28 days after the second AZD1222 dose. The chain joins TRBV4-2 to TRBJ1-1; perhaps TRBD1 as D (5 bases). The sequence was obtained from an adult who received the AZD1222 COVID-19 vaccine. CDR3 DNA sequence: TGTGCCAGCAGCCTTCCGGGACTCGAGCCGATGAACACTGAAGCTTTCTTT. This sequence encodes CASSLPGLEPMNTEAFF.